The next 9 T cell receptor beta chains were all read from a single sample in a study of T cell responses to AZD1222 COVID-19 vaccine. The table came from immunoSEQ multiplex PCR; TCRdb's copy has only in-frame clones and leaves some out. The profile shows about 35,000 clones, about 86% of them singletons. The sequencing here drew on peripheral blood, taken on day 0 of AZD1222 vaccination. These receptors were taken from an adult in good health.

The chain couples TRBV6-2 or TRBV6-3 to TRBJ2-7, with TRBD1 matching 7 bases. CDR3 length: 14 amino acids. CDR1 and CDR2 (germline): MNHEY, SVGEGT. V was clipped by 2 bases and J by 2 bases; unmatched bases: 3. CDR3 coding DNA: TGTGCCAGCAGTTACGCCGGGACAGCCTACGAGCAGTACTTC. Amino acids: CASSYAGTAYEQYF.

This chain connects TRBV30 to TRBJ1-5; D is undetermined. Germline CDR1 GTSNPN, CDR2 SVGIG (reference sequence). V was pared by 0 bases and J by 2 bases, with 8 bases between. CDR3 length equals 14 residues. The CDR3 sequence: CAWSVEAGNQPQHF. The CDR3 DNA reads as TGTGCCTGGAGTGTAGAGGCAGGCAATCAGCCCCAGCATTTT.

The DNA for the CDR3 is TGTGCCAGCACCTACACAGCTAACTATGGCTACACCTTC. This gives the protein CASTYTANYGYTF. This chain connects TRBV12-3 or TRBV12-4 to TRBJ1-2; unclear D gene. This CDR3 comprises 13 residues. V was clipped by 7 bases and J by 0 bases, with 9 bases between them.

This rearrangement joins TRBV15 to TRBJ1-6, with D perhaps TRBD1 (6 bases). CDR3 length equals 17 residues. Germline assignment: CDR1 LNHNV and CDR2 YYDKDF (reference sequence). Trimming stripped 3 bases from V and 7 bases from J, with 19 bases between. The CDR3 DNA is TGTGCCACCAGCAGTGGGGGCGGGGGGGCAAGGAATTCACCCCTCCACTTT. This translates into CATSSGGGGARNSPLHF.

In its sample, this clone was seen a few times. V and J are TRBV6-5 and TRBJ1-2, with D uncertain. From germline, CDR1 is MNHEY and CDR2 SVGAGI. The CDR3 length is 14 residues. Trimming stripped 0 bases from V and 5 bases from J, with 10 bases between. The CDR3 DNA reads as TGTGCCAGCAGTTACTCGACGGGTGAGTATGGCTACACCTTC. Translated: CASSYSTGEYGYTF.

J is TRBJ2-7 and V is TRBV27; D is undetermined. The CDR3 runs to 14 residues. The germline gives CDR1 MNHEY, CDR2 SMNVEV (reference sequence). V lost 4 bases, J lost 0 bases, and 10 bases lay in between. The CDR3 here is CASSSWASSYEQYF. The CDR3 DNA is TGTGCCAGCAGTTCCTGGGCCTCCTCCTACGAGCAGTACTTC.

This chain connects TRBV30 to TRBJ2-7; tentatively, D is TRBD1 or TRBD2 (6 bases each). The length of the CDR3 is 12 residues. Germline V gene data show CDR1 as GTSNPN and CDR2 as SVGIG (reference sequence). V gave up 4 bases and J gave up 6 bases, with 13 bases separating them. The CDR3 sequence is CAWNGGRTEQYF. CDR3 bases: TGTGCCTGGAATGGGGGGCGCACCGAGCAGTACTTC.

V gene TRBV25-1 combines with J gene TRBJ2-7, with no clear D. This CDR3 is built from 13 residues. CDR1 and CDR2 (germline): MGHDK, SYGVNS. Trimming took off 2 bases at V and 0 bases at J, with 5 bases between the two ends. CDR3 residues: CASSELSSYEQYF. The CDR3 coding sequence is TGTGCCAGCAGTGAACTTAGCTCCTACGAGCAGTACTTC.

The chain links TRBV19 to TRBJ1-1; a weak D match, TRBD1 (6 bases). The CDR3 length is 16 residues. Germline CDR1 is LNHDA and CDR2 is SQIVND (reference sequence). Trimming pared 1 base from V and 5 bases from J, leaving 17 bases between. The CDR3 nucleotides read TGTGCCAGTAGTATAGCGCTAACAGGGAGGTTTACTGAAGCTTTCTTT. This encodes CASSIALTGRFTEAFF. The variable domain in full, completed from reference TRBV19 and TRBJ1-1, reads DGGITQSPKYLFRKEGQNVTLSCEQNLNHDAMYWYRQDPGQGLRLIYYSQIVNDFQKGDIAEGYSVSREKKESFPLTVTSAQKNPTAFYLCASSIALTGRFTEAFFGQGTRLTVV.